One sample yielded the 26 T cell receptor beta chains listed below, sequenced in a study of long-term antiretroviral therapy in people with HIV. Run at survey level, the immunoSEQ assay was version v3.0. Assay used: immunoSEQ multiplex PCR; TCRdb lists only in-frame clones, some missing. This table has 25,000 to 35,000 clones, 90% to 95% appearing once. The sequences come from unsorted PBMCs, collected about 7.4 years after starting antiretroviral therapy. These receptors originate from a man aged 45-65 years with HIV.

J is TRBJ2-7 and V is TRBV7-2; D call uncertain. Germline V lookup: CDR1 SGHTA, CDR2 FQGNSA. Trimming took off 5 bases at V and 4 bases at J, with 18 bases between the two ends. CDR3 length: 15 residues. In nucleotides, the CDR3 is TGTGCCAGCAGCCCGAGAGCTGGGCAGACATACGAGCAGTACTTC. Translating gives CASSPRAGQTYEQYF.

For the CDR3, the DNA is TGTGCCAGCACCCTTATGGAGACTCAATTGAGTGAGCAGTTCTTC. Its translation is CASTLMETQLSEQFF. The genes are TRBV7-9 and TRBJ2-1, with no clear D. CDR3 length: 15 amino acids. Germline V gives CDR1 SEHNR, CDR2 FQNEAQ (reference sequence). The V and J ends lost 7 bases and 9 bases respectively, with 22 bases between them.

This rearrangement joins TRBV7-7 to TRBJ2-5, with a possible D match to TRBD1 (5 bases). The J call may be wrong; the DNA end is better matched by TRBJ2-7. CDR3 length: 13 residues. Germline-derived CDR1 and CDR2 are SSHAT and FNYEAQ (reference sequence). CDR3 sequence: CASSPDRDYEQYF. In nucleotides, the CDR3 is TGTGCCAGCAGCCCCGACAGAGACTACGAGCAGTACTTC.

The J gene is TRBJ2-1, the V gene TRBV10-2, with 9 nucleotides matching TRBD2. Per the germline V gene, CDR1 is WSHSY and CDR2 is SAAADI. The CDR3 consists of 13 residues. Unmatched junction bases numbered 9, after V lost 9 bases and J lost 9 bases. CDR3: CASGTSSFTEQFF. The CDR3 bases are TGCGCCAGTGGGACTAGCAGTTTTACTGAGCAGTTCTTC.

CDR3 protein: CASSLAGPYGYTF. As DNA, the CDR3 is TGTGCCAGCAGCTTGGCAGGTCCTTATGGCTACACCTTC. The gene calls are TRBV5-4 and TRBJ1-2, with unresolved D. The germline V and J ends were trimmed by 0 bases and 5 bases, with 8 bases remaining between them. The germline V gene has CDR1 SGHNT and CDR2 YYREEE (reference sequence). The CDR3 sequence is 13 residues long. The variable domain in full, completed from reference TRBV5-4 and TRBJ1-2, reads ETGVTQSPTHLIKTRGQQVTLRCSSQSGHNTVSWYQQALGQGPQFIFQYYREEENGRGNFPPRFSGLQFPNYSSELNVNALELDDSALYLCASSLAGPYGYTFGSGTRLTVV.

This CDR3 reads CASISRQLNSPLHF. For the CDR3, the DNA is TGTGCCAGTATTTCGAGACAGCTTAATTCACCCCTCCACTTT. This chain connects TRBV19 to TRBJ1-6, with D possibly TRBD1 on 5 matching bases. The CDR3 is made up of 14 amino acids. Trimming removed 7 bases from V and 6 bases from J, with 13 bases in between. Germline V gives CDR1 LNHDA, CDR2 SQIVND (reference sequence). The variable domain in full, completed from reference TRBV19 and TRBJ1-6, reads DGGITQSPKYLFRKEGQNVTLSCEQNLNHDAMYWYRQDPGQGLRLIYYSQIVNDFQKGDIAEGYSVSREKKESFPLTVTSAQKNPTAFYLCASISRQLNSPLHFGNGTRLTVT.

The rearrangement links TRBV7-2 to TRBJ2-3, with TRBD2 matching over 8 bases. V shed 5 bases, J shed 2 bases, and the junction held 9 bases outside the gene matches. This CDR3 is built from 16 residues. Germline CDR1 and CDR2: SGHTA and FQGNSA. The CDR3 loop reads CASSTTGGGTTDTQYF. The CDR3 DNA follows: TGTGCCAGCAGCACCACTGGCGGGGGGACCACAGATACGCAGTATTTT.

This clone appeared once. The V call is TRBV4-1, the J call TRBJ1-3, with 7 bases matching TRBD1. Germline CDR1 reads MGHRA; CDR2 reads YSYEKL. This CDR3 is 17 amino acids long. J gave up 0 bases and V 0 bases, and 5 bases lay outside the gene matches. The CDR3 nucleotides are TGCGCCAGCAGCCAAGAGGGACAGCTTCTCTCTGGAAACACCATATATTTT. Translated: CASSQEGQLLSGNTIYF.

The chain carries TRBV7-8 and TRBJ2-2; either TRBD1 or TRBD2 may supply D (6 bases each). CDR3 length equals 18 residues. Germline V gives CDR1 SGHVS, CDR2 FQNEAQ. V was pared by 2 bases and J by 7 bases, with 23 bases between. DNA of the CDR3: TGTGCCAGCAGCTTAAGATCTCTTGGCCGGGGGCAGGGCGGGGAGCTGTTTTTT. Protein sequence: CASSLRSLGRGQGGELFF.

This rearrangement joins TRBV4-1 to TRBJ2-7, with TRBD1 identical over 7 bases. J gave up 5 bases and V 0 bases, and 1 base lay outside the gene matches. The CDR3 is made up of 13 amino acids. Germline CDR1 and CDR2: MGHRA and YSYEKL. The CDR3 coding sequence is TGCGCCAGCAGCCAAGAACAGGGGCACGAGCAGTACTTC. Translated, it gives CASSQEQGHEQYF.

The genes are TRBV6-6 and TRBJ2-7; D is undetermined. Trimming removed 1 base at V and 6 bases at J, with 10 bases between. The CDR3 is made up of 13 amino acids. Germline CDR1 MNHNY, CDR2 SVGAGI (reference sequence). Written as DNA, the CDR3 is TGTGCCAGCAGTTACTTACCGTACGGCGAGCAGTACTTC. Amino acid sequence: CASSYLPYGEQYF.

The rearrangement uses TRBV10-1 and TRBJ2-2; 7 bases are a match to TRBD2. Losses at the gene ends were 4 bases for V and 5 bases for J; bases not matched to a gene: 10. From germline, CDR1 is WNHNN and CDR2 SYGVQD (reference sequence). CDR3 size: 16 residues. The CDR3 coding sequence is TGCGCCAGCAGTGGAAGGTGGAGCGGGGAAACCGGGGAGCTGTTTTTT. Translating gives CASSGRWSGETGELFF.

The chain is built from TRBV2 and TRBJ1-2; TRBD1 matches 11 bases. CDR1 and CDR2 (germline): SNHLY, FYNNEI. This CDR3 contains 16 residues. V was clipped by 4 bases and J by 7 bases; unmatched bases: 11. The DNA of the CDR3 is TGTGCCAGCAGTGGCGGACAGGGGGCGGGAATAAGTGGCTACACCTTC. It yields the protein CASSGGQGAGISGYTF.

This chain joins TRBV5-1 and TRBJ2-3, with TRBD2 matching 10 bases. J was trimmed by 1 base and V by 0 bases; bases with no gene match: 5. Germline V CDR1 and CDR2: SGHRS, YFSETQ. The CDR3 is made up of 17 amino acids. The CDR3 here is CASSLAFLAGGTDTQYF. CDR3 bases: TGCGCCAGCAGCTTGGCCTTTCTAGCGGGGGGCACAGATACGCAGTATTTT. The variable domain in full, completed from reference TRBV5-1 and TRBJ2-3, reads KAGVTQTPRYLIKTRGQQVTLSCSPISGHRSVSWYQQTPGQGLQFLFEYFSETQRNKGNFPGRFSGRQFSNSRSEMNVSTLELGDSALYLCASSLAFLAGGTDTQYFGPGTRLTVL.

The chain uses TRBV19 and TRBJ2-7; D possibly corresponds to TRBD1 (5 bases). From germline, CDR1 is LNHDA and CDR2 SQIVND (reference sequence). Trimming left V 4 bases short and J 4 bases short, with 20 bases between. The CDR3 has 16 residues. The CDR3, as DNA: TGTGCCAGTAGTAAAGCAGGGAAGAGCACCTCTTACGAGCAGTACTTC. Translation: CASSKAGKSTSYEQYF.

This chain connects TRBV4-2 to TRBJ2-3; 9 bases line up with TRBD1. Germline V CDR1 and CDR2: LGHNA, YNFKEQ. CDR3 length: 18 amino acids. V lost 4 bases and J lost 4; bases outside the gene matches: 15. Written as DNA, the CDR3 is TGTGCCAGCAGCCCCGCGGGACAGGGTAGGGGCAAGGCAGATACGCAGTATTTT. Translation: CASSPAGQGRGKADTQYF.

This chain joins TRBV7-3 and TRBJ1-1; D is ambiguous. The V gene's germline CDR1 is SGHTA and CDR2 FQGTGA. The CDR3 extends over 14 amino acids. With 5 bases removed from V and 1 base from J, the gap between germline ends came to 11 bases. The CDR3 nucleotides are TGTGCCAGCAGCCCGACCCCGCGGAACACTGAAGCTTTCTTT. Translating gives CASSPTPRNTEAFF. Full variable domain (outside the CDR3, taken from reference TRBV7-3 and TRBJ1-1): GAGVSQTPSNKVTEKGKYVELRCDPISGHTALYWYRQSLGQGPEFLIYFQGTGAADDSGLPNDRFFAVRPEGSVSTLKIQRTERGDSAVYLCASSPTPRNTEAFFGQGTRLTVV.

The rearrangement links TRBV7-2 to TRBJ2-7, with 10 bases identical to TRBD1. The CDR3 extends over 14 amino acids. CDR1 is SGHTA and CDR2 is FQGNSA in the germline V gene. J lost 3 bases, V lost 3 bases, and 2 bases had no gene match. This CDR3 reads CASSFDRGLYEQYF. CDR3 bases: TGTGCCAGCAGCTTCGACAGGGGGCTCTACGAGCAGTACTTC.

J is TRBJ1-4 and V is TRBV10-1, with D possibly matching TRBD1 (5 bases). V shed 3 bases and J shed 3 bases, with 8 bases lying between them. Germline V lookup: CDR1 WNHNN, CDR2 SYGVQD (reference sequence). CDR3 length: 14 amino acids. In DNA, the CDR3 is TGCGCCAGCAGTGATGGGGGTCCTAATGAAAAACTGTTTTTT. Its translation: CASSDGGPNEKLFF.

V is TRBV19 and J is TRBJ1-2; 7 positions agree with TRBD1. Trimming removed 5 bases from V and 4 bases from J; junction bases left unmatched: 13. CDR1 and CDR2 (germline): LNHDA, SQIVND (reference sequence). This CDR3 is built from 16 residues. The CDR3 region has the DNA TGTGCCAGTAGTCTTCCTACGACAGGGACTTCCTATGGCTACACCTTC. It translates to CASSLPTTGTSYGYTF. Combining the CDR3 with reference TRBV19 and TRBJ1-2 gives the whole variable domain DGGITQSPKYLFRKEGQNVTLSCEQNLNHDAMYWYRQDPGQGLRLIYYSQIVNDFQKGDIAEGYSVSREKKESFPLTVTSAQKNPTAFYLCASSLPTTGTSYGYTFGSGTRLTVV.

The chain joins TRBV19 to TRBJ1-1; possibly TRBD1 for D (6 bases). CDR1 is LNHDA, CDR2 SQIVND, per germline (reference sequence). The CDR3 loop spans 14 amino acids. V was shortened by 7 bases and J by 4 bases, with 16 bases between the two germline ends. CDR3 sequence (DNA): TGTGCCAGTAACAACAGGGTTGGTGGCACTGAAGCTTTCTTT. This translates into CASNNRVGGTEAFF.

The chain links TRBV7-8 to TRBJ2-3; 10 nucleotides line up with TRBD1. The CDR3 contains 16 residues. V lost 1 base to trimming and J lost 4 bases; unmatched junction nucleotides: 5. Germline V gene data show CDR1 as SGHVS and CDR2 as FQNEAQ. The DNA for the CDR3 is TGTGCCAGCAGCTTAGAAGGGACAGGGGAGGCAGATACGCAGTATTTT. Protein: CASSLEGTGEADTQYF.

J is TRBJ2-1 and V is TRBV6-6; D not certain. The V end lost 5 bases, the J end lost 5 bases, and 7 bases lay between the germline ends. There are 12 residues in the CDR3. The V gene's germline CDR1 is MNHNY and CDR2 SVGAGI (reference sequence). CDR3 coding DNA: TGTGCCAGCAGTCCGGATAACAATGAGCAGTTCTTC. Its protein is CASSPDNNEQFF.

The chain couples TRBV4-3 to TRBJ1-6, with D possibly being TRBD1 (5 bases). The CDR3 length is 15 residues. The germline CDR1 and CDR2 sequences are LGHNA and YSLEER. Trimming cost V 0 bases and J 6 bases, with 9 bases left between them. The CDR3 coding sequence is TGCGCCAGCAGCCAAGATTCCCAGGGTAATTCACCCCTCCACTTT. It translates to CASSQDSQGNSPLHF.

About this clone: The junction does not match germline at one end; this may be a read error. V is TRBV5-1 and J is TRBJ2-7; 10 bases agree with TRBD1. This CDR3 is 15 amino acids long. CDR1 is SGHRS, CDR2 YFSETQ, per germline. This CDR3 is CASSGGQGRSCEQYF. The CDR3 bases are TGCGCCAGCAGCGGGGGACAGGGGCGCTCCTGCGAGCAGTACTTC.

V gene TRBV6-1 combines with J gene TRBJ1-3; TRBD1 matches 7 bases. The CDR3 has 14 residues. Germline CDR1 and CDR2: MNHNS and SASEGT. Germline trimming cut 4 bases from V and 2 bases from J; bases unmatched to any gene: 2. This chain's CDR3 is CASSGRGPGNTIYF. CDR3 in DNA: TGTGCCAGCAGTGGAAGGGGGCCTGGAAACACCATATATTTT.